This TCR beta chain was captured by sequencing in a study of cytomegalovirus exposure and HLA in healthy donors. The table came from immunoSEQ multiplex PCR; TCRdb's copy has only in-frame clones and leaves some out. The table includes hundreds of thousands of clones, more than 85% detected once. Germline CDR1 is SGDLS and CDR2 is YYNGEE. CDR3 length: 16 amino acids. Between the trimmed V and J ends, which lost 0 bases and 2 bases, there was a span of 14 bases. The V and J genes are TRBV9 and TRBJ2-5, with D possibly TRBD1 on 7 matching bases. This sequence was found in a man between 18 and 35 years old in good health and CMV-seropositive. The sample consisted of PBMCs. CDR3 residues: CASSVDGAGGQETQYF. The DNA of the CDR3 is TGTGCCAGCAGCGTAGATGGGGCAGGGGGGCAAGAGACCCAGTACTTC.